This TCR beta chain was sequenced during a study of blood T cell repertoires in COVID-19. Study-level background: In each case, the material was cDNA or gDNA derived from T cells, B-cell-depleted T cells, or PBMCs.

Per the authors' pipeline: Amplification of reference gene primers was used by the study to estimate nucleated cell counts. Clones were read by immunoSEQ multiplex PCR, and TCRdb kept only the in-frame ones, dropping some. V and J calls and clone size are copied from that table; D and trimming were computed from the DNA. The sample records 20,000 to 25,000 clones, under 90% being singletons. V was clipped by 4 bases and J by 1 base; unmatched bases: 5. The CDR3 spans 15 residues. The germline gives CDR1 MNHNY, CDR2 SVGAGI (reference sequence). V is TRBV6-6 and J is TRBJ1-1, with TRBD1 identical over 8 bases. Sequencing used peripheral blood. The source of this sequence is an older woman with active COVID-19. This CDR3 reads CASSFGQGPNTEAFF. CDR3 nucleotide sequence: TGTGCCAGCAGTTTCGGACAGGGACCGAACACTGAAGCTTTCTTT.